Listed below are T cell receptor beta chains from one sample, sequenced in a study of T cell repertoires in cytomegalovirus infection. A single record per CDR3 protein comes from TCRdb applying MiXCR to the reads. The sample has 680,000 or so distinct CDR3 sequences; roughly a third are singletons. Their antigens are not known. Sequenced material: cultured PBMCs, taken from culture after CMV antigen stimulation. Source of these receptors: a human donor in good health (CMV status not recorded). Some clones in this sample may be carry-over from other donors' samples. Both conserved end residues are part of each CDR3. Fields, in order: J gene, CDR3 length, V gene, D gene, clone size, CDR3 protein, CDR3 DNA. D genes are given only for firm matches. Part of the rows lack a size; the others show once, few, many or a class for expanded clones.

J: TRBJ1-2; length: 15; V: TRBV7-2; D: NA; size: once; CDR3: CASSFESTASDGYTF; DNA: TGTGCCAGCAGCTTCGAGTCGACCGCGAGCGATGGCTACACCTTC
J: TRBJ1-5; length: 14; V: TRBV6-1; D: NA; size: NA; CDR3: CASTPRRANQPQHF; DNA: TGTGCCAGCACCCCCCGGAGGGCCAATCAGCCCCAGCATTTT
J: TRBJ1-2; length: 18; V: TRBV2; D: NA; size: NA; CDR3: CASSAERQGGGYTFGFSF; DNA: NA
J: TRBJ2-5; length: 16; V: TRBV7-8; D: TRBD1; size: NA; CDR3: CASSQRDRGYQETQYF; DNA: TGTGCCAGCAGCCAGCGGGACAGGGGATACCAAGAGACCCAGTACTTC
J: TRBJ2-1; length: 16; V: TRBV7-6; D: TRBD1; size: many; CDR3: CASSHVGTGAYNEQFF; DNA: TGTGCCAGCAGCCACGTTGGGACAGGGGCCTACAATGAGCAGTTCTTC
J: TRBJ2-2; length: 17; V: TRBV7-6; D: TRBD2; size: NA; CDR3: CASSYTGTSGYTGELFF; DNA: TGTGCCAGCAGCTACACCGGGACTAGCGGTTACACCGGGGAGCTGTTTTTT
J: TRBJ2-3; length: 17; V: TRBV4-1; D: TRBD2; size: NA; CDR3: CASSQVVLAGGPGTQYF; DNA: TGCGCCAGCAGCCAAGTTGTGCTAGCGGGGGGGCCAGGTACGCAGTATTTT
J: TRBJ2-3; length: 15; V: TRBV5-4; D: NA; size: few; CDR3: CASSLRAGWRHTQYF; DNA: TGTGCCAGCAGCTTGAGGGCGGGGTGGAGGCATACGCAGTATTTT
J: TRBJ1-1; length: 13; V: TRBV12-3/TRBV12-4; D: NA; size: few; CDR3: CASSRIGNTEAFF; DNA: TGTGCCAGCAGCCGTATTGGGAACACTGAAGCTTTCTTT
J: TRBJ2-5; length: 15; V: TRBV6-2/TRBV6-3; D: TRBD1; size: few; CDR3: CASSYSGQIEETQYF; DNA: TGTGCCAGCAGTTACTCGGGACAGATTGAAGAGACCCAGTACTTC
J: TRBJ1-2; length: 15; V: TRBV25-1; D: NA; size: NA; CDR3: CASSAGTWGYGGYTF; DNA: TGTGCCAGCAGTGCAGGGACGTGGGGTTATGGCGGCTACACCTTC
J: TRBJ2-3; length: 15; V: TRBV7-2; D: NA; size: many; CDR3: CASSLARGLTDTQYF; DNA: TGTGCCAGCAGCTTAGCCCGGGGCCTGACAGATACGCAGTATTTT
J: TRBJ2-5; length: 14; V: TRBV27; D: NA; size: NA; CDR3: CASRRTARQETQYF; DNA: TGTGCCAGCAGACGAACAGCGAGACAAGAGACCCAGTACTTC
J: TRBJ2-3; length: 15; V: TRBV12-3/TRBV12-4; D: TRBD1; size: NA; CDR3: CASSGGQGWSDTQYF; DNA: TGTGCCAGCAGTGGCGGACAGGGATGGTCAGATACGCAGTATTTT
J: TRBJ2-1; length: 15; V: TRBV7-9; D: TRBD1; size: NA; CDR3: CASSHAQGDDNEQFF; DNA: TGTGCCAGCAGCCACGCACAGGGGGATGACAATGAGCAGTTCTTC
J: TRBJ2-7; length: 16; V: TRBV7-2; D: NA; size: few; CDR3: CASSPMGLQVFYEQYF; DNA: TGTGCCAGCAGCCCCATGGGGCTCCAGGTATTCTACGAGCAGTACTTC
J: TRBJ2-2; length: 15; V: TRBV12-3/TRBV12-4; D: NA; size: few; CDR3: CASRRDGLNTGELFF; DNA: TGTGCCAGCAGGCGGGACGGTTTGAACACCGGGGAGCTGTTTTTT
J: TRBJ2-2; length: 15; V: TRBV7-2; D: TRBD1; size: many; CDR3: CASSRDRGRSGELFF; DNA: TGTGCCAGCAGCCGAGACAGGGGGCGGAGCGGGGAGCTGTTTTTT
J: TRBJ1-3; length: 17; V: TRBV11-2; D: TRBD1; size: NA; CDR3: CASSLRRSTGAGNTIYF; DNA: TGTGCCAGCAGCTTAAGGCGGTCAACAGGGGCTGGAAACACCATATATTTT
J: TRBJ2-1; length: 11; V: TRBV7-9; D: NA; size: few; CDR3: CASSPGLEQFF; DNA: TGTGCCAGCAGCCCGGGACTTGAGCAGTTCTTC
J: TRBJ2-5; length: 14; V: TRBV20-1; D: TRBD2; size: few; CDR3: CSASPSGGGETQYF; DNA: TGCAGTGCTAGCCCTAGCGGGGGTGGAGAGACCCAGTACTTC
J: TRBJ2-7; length: 15; V: TRBV4-2; D: TRBD1; size: NA; CDR3: CASSPGTGTSYEQYF; DNA: TGTGCCAGCAGCCCGGGGACAGGGACCTCCTACGAGCAGTACTTC
J: TRBJ2-5; length: 16; V: TRBV12-3/TRBV12-4; D: TRBD2; size: few; CDR3: CASSLNLAGAGETQYF; DNA: TGTGCCAGCAGTTTAAATCTAGCGGGGGCCGGGGAGACCCAGTACTTC
J: TRBJ2-2; length: 12; V: TRBV7-9; D: NA; size: few; CDR3: CASSDRSGELFF; DNA: TGTGCCAGCAGCGATCGGAGCGGGGAGCTGTTTTTT
J: TRBJ1-6; length: 12; V: TRBV6-1; D: NA; size: NA; CDR3: CASSGTGSPLHF; DNA: TGTGCCAGCAGTGGCACTGGTTCACCCCTCCACTTT
J: TRBJ2-7; length: 12; V: TRBV20-1; D: NA; size: NA; CDR3: CSAWQGTYEQYF; DNA: TGCAGTGCTTGGCAGGGGACCTACGAGCAGTACTTC
J: TRBJ2-1; length: 13; V: TRBV20-1; D: TRBD2; size: few; CDR3: CSACRLAGGPEFF; DNA: TGCAGTGCTTGTCGACTAGCGGGAGGGCCTGAGTTCTTC
J: TRBJ2-1; length: 13; V: TRBV6-4; D: NA; size: NA; CDR3: CASSERTTNEQFF; DNA: TGTGCCAGCAGTGAACGGACTACCAATGAGCAGTTCTTC
J: TRBJ2-5; length: 21; V: TRBV24-1; D: TRBD1; size: NA; CDR3: CATSDPNTDRGRLPLQETQYF; DNA: TGTGCCACCAGTGACCCCAACACGGACAGGGGAAGACTCCCCCTCCAAGAGACCCAGTACTTC
J: TRBJ1-3; length: 12; V: TRBV19; D: NA; size: NA; CDR3: CASGPRIGTIYF; DNA: TGTGCCAGTGGGCCTAGAATCGGCACCATATATTTT
J: TRBJ2-3; length: 16; V: TRBV5-4; D: TRBD2; size: few; CDR3: CASSLGREGLGDTQYF; DNA: TGTGCCAGCAGCTTGGGGCGGGAGGGCCTAGGAGATACGCAGTATTTT
J: TRBJ2-3; length: 14; V: TRBV27; D: NA; size: few; CDR3: CASSLGRGVDTQYF; DNA: TGTGCCAGCAGTTTAGGCAGGGGAGTAGATACGCAGTATTTT
J: TRBJ2-3; length: 15; V: TRBV20-1; D: TRBD1; size: NA; CDR3: CSAPRTGFSPDTQYF; DNA: TGCAGTGCTCCCCGGACAGGGTTCTCCCCAGATACGCAGTATTTT
J: TRBJ1-6; length: 21; V: TRBV11-2; D: TRBD1; size: NA; CDR3: CASSLGRTGGATTIGISPLHF; DNA: TGTGCCAGCAGCTTAGGTCGGACAGGGGGCGCGACTACGATTGGAATTTCACCCCTCCACTTT
J: TRBJ2-2; length: 12; V: TRBV2; D: NA; size: NA; CDR3: CATQRNTGELFF; DNA: TGTGCCACCCAGCGGAACACCGGGGAGCTGTTTTTT
J: TRBJ2-7; length: 14; V: TRBV20-1; D: TRBD2; size: NA; CDR3: CSAPRTSGSDEQYF; DNA: TGCAGTGCTCCAAGGACTAGCGGGAGCGACGAGCAGTACTTC
J: TRBJ2-7; length: 15; V: TRBV28; D: TRBD2; size: once; CDR3: CASSRRVLAMGEQYF; DNA: TGTGCCAGCAGTCGGAGAGTACTAGCGATGGGAGAGCAGTACTTC
J: TRBJ2-7; length: 15; V: TRBV7-2; D: TRBD1; size: many; CDR3: CASSPRPGQTYEQYF; DNA: TGTGCCAGCAGCCCCAGGCCGGGACAGACCTACGAGCAGTACTTC
J: TRBJ1-5; length: 14; V: TRBV6-8; D: NA; size: NA; CDR3: CASRSLYLGQPQHF; DNA: TGTGCCAGCCGGAGTTTGTATTTAGGTCAGCCCCAGCATTTT
J: TRBJ2-1; length: 20; V: TRBV12-5; D: TRBD1; size: few; CDR3: CASGLVGGRGLGFSYNEQFF; DNA: TGTGCTAGTGGTTTGGTAGGGGGCAGGGGGCTCGGATTCTCCTACAATGAGCAGTTCTTC
J: TRBJ2-2; length: 15; V: TRBV6-1; D: TRBD1; size: NA; CDR3: CASNRQGSNTGELFF; DNA: TGTGCCAGCAACCGACAGGGGTCGAACACCGGGGAGCTGTTTTTT
J: TRBJ2-7; length: 13; V: TRBV7-9; D: NA; size: NA; CDR3: CASSSKTSAEQYF; DNA: TGTGCCAGCAGCTCGAAAACCTCAGCAGAGCAGTACTTC